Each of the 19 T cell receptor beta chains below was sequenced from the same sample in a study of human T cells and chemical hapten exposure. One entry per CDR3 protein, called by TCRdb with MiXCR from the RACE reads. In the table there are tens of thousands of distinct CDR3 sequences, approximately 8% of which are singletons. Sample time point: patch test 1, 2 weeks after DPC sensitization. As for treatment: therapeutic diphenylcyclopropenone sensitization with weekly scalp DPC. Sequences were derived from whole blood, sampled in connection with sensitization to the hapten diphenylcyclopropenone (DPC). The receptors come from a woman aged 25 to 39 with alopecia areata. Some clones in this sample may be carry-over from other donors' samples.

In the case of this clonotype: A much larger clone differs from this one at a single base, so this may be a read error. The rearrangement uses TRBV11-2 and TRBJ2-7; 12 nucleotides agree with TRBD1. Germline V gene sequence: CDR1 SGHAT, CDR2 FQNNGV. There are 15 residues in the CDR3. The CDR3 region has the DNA TGTGCCAGCAGCCCTGGGACAGGGGGCTCCGACGAGCAGTACTTC. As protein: CASSPGTGGSDEQYF.

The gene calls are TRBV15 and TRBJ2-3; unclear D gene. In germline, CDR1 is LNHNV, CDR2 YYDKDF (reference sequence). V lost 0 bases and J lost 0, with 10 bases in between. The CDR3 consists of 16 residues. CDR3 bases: TGTGCCACCAGCAGAGAACACGGAATGAGCACAGATACGCAGTATTTT. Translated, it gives CATSREHGMSTDTQYF.

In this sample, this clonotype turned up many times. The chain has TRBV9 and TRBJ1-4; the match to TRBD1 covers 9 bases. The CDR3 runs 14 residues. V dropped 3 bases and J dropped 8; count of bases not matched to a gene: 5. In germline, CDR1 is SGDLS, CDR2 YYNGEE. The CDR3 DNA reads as TGTGCCAGCAGCGAGGGACAGGGCGGAGAAAAACTGTTTTTT. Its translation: CASSEGQGGEKLFF.

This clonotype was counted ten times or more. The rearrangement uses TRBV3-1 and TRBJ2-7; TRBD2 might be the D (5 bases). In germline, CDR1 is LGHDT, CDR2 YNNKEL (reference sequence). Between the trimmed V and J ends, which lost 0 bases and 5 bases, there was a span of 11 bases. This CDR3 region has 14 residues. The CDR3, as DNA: TGTGCCAGCAGCCAAGAATCGGGAAGGAACGAGCAGTACTTC. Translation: CASSQESGRNEQYF.

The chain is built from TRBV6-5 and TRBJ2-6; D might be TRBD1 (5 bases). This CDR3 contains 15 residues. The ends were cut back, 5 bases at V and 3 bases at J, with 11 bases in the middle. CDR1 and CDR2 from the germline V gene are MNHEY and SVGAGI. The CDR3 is CASSPDSVGANVLTF. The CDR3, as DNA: TGTGCCAGCAGTCCTGACAGTGTTGGGGCCAACGTCCTGACTTTC.

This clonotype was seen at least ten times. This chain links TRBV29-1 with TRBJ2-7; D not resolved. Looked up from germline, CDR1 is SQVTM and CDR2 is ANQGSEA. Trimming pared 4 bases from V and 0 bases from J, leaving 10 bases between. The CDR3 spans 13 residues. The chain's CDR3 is CSVGSYNSYEQYF. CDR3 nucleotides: TGCAGCGTTGGTAGTTATAACTCCTACGAGCAGTACTTC.

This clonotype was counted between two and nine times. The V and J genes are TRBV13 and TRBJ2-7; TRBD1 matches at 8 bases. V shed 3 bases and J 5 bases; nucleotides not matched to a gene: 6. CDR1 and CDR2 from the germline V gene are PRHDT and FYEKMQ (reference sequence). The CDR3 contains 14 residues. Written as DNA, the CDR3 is TGTGCCAGCAGCTTCGGGCAGGGGGCCCACGAGCAGTACTTC. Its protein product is CASSFGQGAHEQYF. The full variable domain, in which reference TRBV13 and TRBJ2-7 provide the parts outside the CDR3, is AAGVIQSPRHLIKEKRETATLKCYPIPRHDTVYWYQQGPGQDPQFLISFYEKMQSDKGSIPDRFSAQQFSDYHSELNMSSLELGDSALYFCASSFGQGAHEQYFGPGTRLTVT.

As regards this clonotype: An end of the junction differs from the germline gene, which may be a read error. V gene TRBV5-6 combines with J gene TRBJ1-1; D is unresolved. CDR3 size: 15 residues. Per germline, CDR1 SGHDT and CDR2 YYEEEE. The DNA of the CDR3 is TGTGCCAGCAGCTTCGGAGTCGGTGCGAACGCTGAAGCTTTCTTT. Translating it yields CASSFGVGANAEAFF.

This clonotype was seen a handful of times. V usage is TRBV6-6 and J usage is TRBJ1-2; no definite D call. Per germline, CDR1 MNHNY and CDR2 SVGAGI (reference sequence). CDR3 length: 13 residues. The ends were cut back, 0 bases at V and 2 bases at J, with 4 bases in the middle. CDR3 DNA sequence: TGTGCCAGCAGTTACTCCAGGAACTATGGCTACACCTTC. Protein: CASSYSRNYGYTF.

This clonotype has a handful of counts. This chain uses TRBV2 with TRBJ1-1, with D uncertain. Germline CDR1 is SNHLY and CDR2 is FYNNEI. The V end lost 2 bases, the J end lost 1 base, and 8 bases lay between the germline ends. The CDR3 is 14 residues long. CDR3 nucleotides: TGTGCCAGCAGTGAACACAGTCAGAACACTGAAGCTTTCTTT. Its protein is CASSEHSQNTEAFF.

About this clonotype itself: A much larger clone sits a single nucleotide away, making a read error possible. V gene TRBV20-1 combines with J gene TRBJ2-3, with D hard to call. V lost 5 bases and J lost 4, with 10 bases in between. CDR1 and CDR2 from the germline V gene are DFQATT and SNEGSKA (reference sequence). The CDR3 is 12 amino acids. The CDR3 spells CSALRGADTQYF. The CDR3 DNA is TGCAGTGCTCTGCGTGGCGCAGATACGCAGTATTTT.

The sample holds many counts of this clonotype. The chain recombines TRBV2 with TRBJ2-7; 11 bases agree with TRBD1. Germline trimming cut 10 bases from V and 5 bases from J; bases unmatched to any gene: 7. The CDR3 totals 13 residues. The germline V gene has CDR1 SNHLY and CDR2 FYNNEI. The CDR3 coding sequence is TGTGCCACCAGGACAGGGGGCCGCGACGAGCAGTACTTC. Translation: CATRTGGRDEQYF.

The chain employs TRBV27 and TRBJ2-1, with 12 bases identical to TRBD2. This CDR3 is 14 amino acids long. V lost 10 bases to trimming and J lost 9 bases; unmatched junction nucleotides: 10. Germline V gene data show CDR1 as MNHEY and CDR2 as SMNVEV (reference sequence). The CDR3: CATWEPSGRAEQFF. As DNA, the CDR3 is TGTGCCACCTGGGAGCCTAGCGGGAGGGCTGAGCAGTTCTTC.

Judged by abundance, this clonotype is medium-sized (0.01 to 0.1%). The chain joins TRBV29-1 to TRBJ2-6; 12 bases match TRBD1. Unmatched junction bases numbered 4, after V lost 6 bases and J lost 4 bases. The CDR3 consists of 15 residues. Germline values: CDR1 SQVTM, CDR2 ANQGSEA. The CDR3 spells CSVGQGADGANVLTF. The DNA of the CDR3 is TGCAGCGTGGGACAGGGGGCAGACGGGGCCAACGTCCTGACTTTC. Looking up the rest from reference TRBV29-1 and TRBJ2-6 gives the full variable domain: SAVISQKPSRDICQRGTSLTIQCQVDSQVTMMFWYRQQPGQSLTLIATANQGSEATYESGFVIDKFPISRPNLTFSTLTVSNMSPEDSSIYLCSVGQGADGANVLTFGAGSRLTVL.

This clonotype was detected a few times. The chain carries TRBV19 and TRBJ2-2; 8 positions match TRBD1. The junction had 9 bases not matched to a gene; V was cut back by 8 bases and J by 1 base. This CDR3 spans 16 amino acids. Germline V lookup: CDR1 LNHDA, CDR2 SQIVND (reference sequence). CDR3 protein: CASAFPGTGNTGELFF. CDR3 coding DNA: TGTGCCAGTGCTTTTCCCGGGACAGGGAACACCGGGGAGCTGTTTTTT.

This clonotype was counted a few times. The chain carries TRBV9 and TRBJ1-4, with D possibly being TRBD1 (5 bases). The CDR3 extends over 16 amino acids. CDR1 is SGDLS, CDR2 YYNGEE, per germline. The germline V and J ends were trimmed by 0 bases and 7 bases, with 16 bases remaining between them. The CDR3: CASSVGGGRKAEKLFF. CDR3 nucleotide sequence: TGTGCCAGCAGCGTAGGCGGGGGACGTAAGGCTGAAAAACTGTTTTTT.

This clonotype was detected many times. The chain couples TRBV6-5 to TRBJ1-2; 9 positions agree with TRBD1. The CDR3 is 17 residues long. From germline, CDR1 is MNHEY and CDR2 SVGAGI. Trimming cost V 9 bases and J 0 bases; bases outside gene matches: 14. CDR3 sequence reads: CASTYNGQGRANYGYTF. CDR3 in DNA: TGTGCCAGTACCTACAATGGACAGGGGCGGGCTAACTATGGCTACACCTTC.

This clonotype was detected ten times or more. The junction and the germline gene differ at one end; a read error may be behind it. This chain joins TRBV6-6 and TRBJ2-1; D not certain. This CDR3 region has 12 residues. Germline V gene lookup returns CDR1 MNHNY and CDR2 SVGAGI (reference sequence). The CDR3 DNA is TGTGCCAGCAGCTACTACAACGATGAGCAGTTCTTC. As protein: CASSYYNDEQFF.

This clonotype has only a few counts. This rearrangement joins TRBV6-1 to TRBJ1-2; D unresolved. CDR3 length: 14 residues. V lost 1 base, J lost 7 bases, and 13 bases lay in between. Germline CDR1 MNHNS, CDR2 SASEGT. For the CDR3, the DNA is TGTGCCAGCAGTGAAGGGGCAGCCTGGGGTGGCTACACCTTC. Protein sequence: CASSEGAAWGGYTF.